This is a list of T cell receptor beta chains from one sample in a study of blood T cell repertoires in COVID-19. Clones were read by immunoSEQ multiplex PCR, and TCRdb kept only the in-frame ones, dropping some. The sample yields around 60,000 clones, approximately 86% seen once. Sequencing was done on a sample of peripheral blood. All receptors come from a man aged 40-49 years with acute or convalescent COVID-19. Both conserved end residues are part of each CDR3. Each record gives: V gene, J gene, clone size, D gene, CDR3 protein, CDR3 DNA. The D gene is left open where the match is weak. Size values are once, few and many counts, or a class for expanded clones, and some rows have none.

v_gene: TRBV30; j_gene: TRBJ1-2; abundance: NA; d_gene: NA; CDR3aa: CAWSVGVSYGYTF; CDR3nt: TGTGCCTGGAGTGTCGGGGTTAGCTATGGCTACACCTTC
v_gene: TRBV7-2; j_gene: TRBJ2-3; abundance: NA; d_gene: TRBD2; CDR3aa: CASSLKSGGIDTQYF; CDR3nt: TGTGCCAGCAGCTTAAAAAGCGGGGGAATAGATACGCAGTATTTT
v_gene: TRBV11-2; j_gene: TRBJ2-1; abundance: NA; d_gene: TRBD1; CDR3aa: CASSFGGGQNYNEQFF; CDR3nt: TGTGCCAGCAGCTTTGGTGGGGGACAGAACTACAATGAGCAGTTCTTC
v_gene: TRBV19; j_gene: TRBJ1-1; abundance: NA; d_gene: TRBD1; CDR3aa: CASSIDFWTGSEAFF; CDR3nt: TGTGCCAGTAGTATAGATTTCTGGACAGGGTCTGAAGCTTTCTTT
v_gene: TRBV5-1; j_gene: TRBJ2-3; abundance: NA; d_gene: NA; CDR3aa: CASSREGTDTQYF; CDR3nt: TGCGCCAGCAGCAGGGAGGGCACAGATACGCAGTATTTT
v_gene: TRBV7-3; j_gene: TRBJ1-1; abundance: NA; d_gene: NA; CDR3aa: CASSLTGVERTEAFF; CDR3nt: TGTGCCAGCAGCTTAACCGGGGTGGAGAGAACTGAAGCTTTCTTT
v_gene: TRBV18; j_gene: TRBJ1-1; abundance: NA; d_gene: NA; CDR3aa: CASSPPKTSTEAFF; CDR3nt: TGTGCCAGCTCACCACCAAAGACAAGCACTGAAGCTTTCTTT
v_gene: TRBV4-2; j_gene: TRBJ2-6; abundance: NA; d_gene: TRBD1; CDR3aa: CASSHGIQGATGANVLTF; CDR3nt: TGTGCCAGCAGCCACGGAATACAGGGGGCGACTGGGGCCAACGTCCTGACTTTC
v_gene: TRBV28; j_gene: TRBJ1-3; abundance: once; d_gene: NA; CDR3aa: CASSFLRLGGNTIYF; CDR3nt: TGTGCCAGCAGTTTTTTGCGGTTGGGTGGAAACACCATATATTTT
v_gene: TRBV3-1/TRBV3-2; j_gene: TRBJ2-1; abundance: NA; d_gene: NA; CDR3aa: CASSQDHGRNNEQFF; CDR3nt: TGTGCCAGCAGCCAAGATCACGGCAGGAACAATGAGCAGTTCTTC
v_gene: TRBV4-1; j_gene: TRBJ2-7; abundance: NA; d_gene: NA; CDR3aa: CASSQDPLSSYEQYF; CDR3nt: TGCGCCAGCAGCCAAGATCCACTGAGCTCCTACGAGCAGTACTTC
v_gene: TRBV21-1; j_gene: TRBJ2-1; abundance: NA; d_gene: NA; CDR3aa: CASGGEVNEQFF; CDR3nt: TGTGCCAGCGGGGGGGAGGTAAATGAGCAGTTCTTC
v_gene: TRBV11-3; j_gene: TRBJ1-2; abundance: few; d_gene: TRBD1; CDR3aa: CASSWDRDTGGYTF; CDR3nt: TGTGCCAGCAGCTGGGACAGGGATACAGGCGGCTACACCTTC
v_gene: TRBV6-5; j_gene: TRBJ1-6; abundance: NA; d_gene: TRBD1; CDR3aa: CASGITGEDSPLHF; CDR3nt: TGTGCCAGCGGGATAACAGGGGAGGATTCACCCCTCCACTTT
v_gene: TRBV5-1; j_gene: TRBJ1-2; abundance: NA; d_gene: TRBD1; CDR3aa: CASSTGDRGPYGYTF; CDR3nt: TGCGCCAGCAGCACAGGGGACAGGGGCCCTTATGGCTACACCTTC
v_gene: TRBV5-6; j_gene: TRBJ1-2; abundance: NA; d_gene: NA; CDR3aa: CASSLVPSYGYTF; CDR3nt: TGTGCCAGCAGCTTGGTTCCCAGCTATGGCTACACCTTC
v_gene: TRBV5-1; j_gene: TRBJ1-4; abundance: once; d_gene: TRBD1; CDR3aa: CASSPPGQGEKLFF; CDR3nt: TGCGCCAGCAGCCCACCGGGACAGGGTGAAAAACTGTTTTTT
v_gene: TRBV4-1; j_gene: TRBJ1-1; abundance: NA; d_gene: NA; CDR3aa: CASSSGKSGNTEAFF; CDR3nt: TGCGCCAGCAGCTCCGGGAAGAGTGGGAACACTGAAGCTTTCTTT
v_gene: TRBV11-2; j_gene: TRBJ1-3; abundance: NA; d_gene: NA; CDR3aa: CASSLDDFWGNTIYF; CDR3nt: TGTGCCAGCAGCTTAGATGACTTTTGGGGAAACACCATATATTTT
v_gene: TRBV11-3; j_gene: TRBJ2-7; abundance: once; d_gene: TRBD1; CDR3aa: CASSPERGPYEQYF; CDR3nt: TGTGCCAGCAGCCCCGAGAGGGGGCCGTACGAGCAGTACTTC
v_gene: TRBV30; j_gene: TRBJ1-5; abundance: NA; d_gene: NA; CDR3aa: CAWSVGEGDQPQHF; CDR3nt: TGTGCCTGGAGTGTGGGAGAGGGAGATCAGCCCCAGCATTTT
v_gene: TRBV7-9; j_gene: TRBJ2-5; abundance: NA; d_gene: NA; CDR3aa: CASRLRPGETQYF; CDR3nt: TGTGCCAGCAGACTACGGCCTGGGGAGACCCAGTACTTC
v_gene: TRBV29-1; j_gene: TRBJ1-1; abundance: NA; d_gene: NA; CDR3aa: CSVEDLGWGGTEAFF; CDR3nt: TGCAGCGTTGAAGATCTTGGGTGGGGGGGCACTGAAGCTTTCTTT
v_gene: TRBV7-8; j_gene: TRBJ1-5; abundance: NA; d_gene: NA; CDR3aa: CASSPPGKQPQHF; CDR3nt: TGTGCCAGCAGCCCACCCGGGAAACAGCCCCAGCATTTT
v_gene: TRBV30; j_gene: TRBJ1-3; abundance: NA; d_gene: TRBD1; CDR3aa: CAWSVTSTGRQTIYF; CDR3nt: TGTGCCTGGAGTGTAACCTCGACAGGGAGACAAACCATATATTTT
v_gene: TRBV7-3; j_gene: TRBJ2-2; abundance: NA; d_gene: TRBD2; CDR3aa: CASSPGLAGTGELFF; CDR3nt: TGTGCCAGCAGCCCCGGACTAGCGGGAACCGGGGAGCTGTTTTTT
v_gene: TRBV23-1; j_gene: TRBJ1-2; abundance: few; d_gene: NA; CDR3aa: CASSPSTRQRDHPRAYGYTF; CDR3nt: TGCGCCAGCAGTCCCTCCACCCGACAGCGGGACCATCCGAGGGCCTATGGCTACACCTTC